This T cell receptor (beta chain) was identified in a study of human T cells and chemical hapten exposure. Study summary: Patients, a majority of them female, were diagnosed with alopecia areata, totalis or universalis.

The time point is: patch test 2, 6 weeks after DPC sensitization. Treatment in this sample: therapeutic diphenylcyclopropenone sensitization with weekly scalp DPC. CDR1 MNHEY and CDR2 SVGAGI come from the germline V gene. The V and J ends lost 4 bases and 1 base respectively, with 10 bases between them. The CDR3 consists of 14 residues. Only a few counts were recorded for this clonotype. Original handling: Individual samples carried between about 20,000 and 700,000 TCRs, with roughly 96,000 as the median. One entry per CDR3 protein, called by TCRdb with MiXCR from the RACE reads. Clone size and V and J calls follow TCRdb, not the original study. The sample has a few hundred thousand distinct CDR3 sequences, over 6% seen once; the top ten hold roughly 5.4%.

The TCR sequence derives from a woman in her late teens or twenties with alopecia areata. Some clones in this sample may be carry-over from other donors' samples. The source material was whole blood, sampled in connection with sensitization to the hapten diphenylcyclopropenone (DPC). The genes are TRBV6-5 and TRBJ1-1; tentatively, D is TRBD1 (5 bases). CDR3 residues: CASSLWGGNTEAFF. In DNA form, the CDR3 reads TGTGCCAGCAGTTTATGGGGGGGGAACACTGAAGCTTTCTTT.